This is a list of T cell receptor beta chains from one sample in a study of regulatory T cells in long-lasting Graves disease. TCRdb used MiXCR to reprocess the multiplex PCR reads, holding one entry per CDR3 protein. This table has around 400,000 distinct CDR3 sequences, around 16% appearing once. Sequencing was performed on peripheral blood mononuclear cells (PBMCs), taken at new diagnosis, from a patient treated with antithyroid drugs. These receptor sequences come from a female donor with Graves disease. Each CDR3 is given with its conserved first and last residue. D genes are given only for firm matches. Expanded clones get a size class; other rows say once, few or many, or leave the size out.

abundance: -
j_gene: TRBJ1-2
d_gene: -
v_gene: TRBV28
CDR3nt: TGTGCCAGCACAGTTTCGGACTATGGCTACACCTTC
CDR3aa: CASTVSDYGYTF

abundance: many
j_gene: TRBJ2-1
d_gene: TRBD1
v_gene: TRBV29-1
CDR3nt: TGCAGCGTTGACCCAGGACAGGGGAACGACAATGAGCAGTTCTTC
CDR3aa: CSVDPGQGNDNEQFF

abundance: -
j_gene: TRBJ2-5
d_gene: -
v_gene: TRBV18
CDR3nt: TGTGCCAGCTCACCGCCAAATAAAGAGACCCAGTACTTC
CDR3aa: CASSPPNKETQYF

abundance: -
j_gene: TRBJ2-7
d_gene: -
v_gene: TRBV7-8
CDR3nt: TGTGCCAGCACGATACTCCCCTACGAGCAGTACTTC
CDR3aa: CASTILPYEQYF

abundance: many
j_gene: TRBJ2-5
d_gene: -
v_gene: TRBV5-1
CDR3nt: TGCGCCAGCAGCTTGGCCTCTGGGGGAGAGACCCAGTACTTC
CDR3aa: CASSLASGGETQYF

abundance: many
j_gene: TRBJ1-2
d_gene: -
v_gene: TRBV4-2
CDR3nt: TGTGCCAGCAGCCAAGATCTTCAGGGGCGCAGTAATGGCTACACCTTC
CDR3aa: CASSQDLQGRSNGYTF

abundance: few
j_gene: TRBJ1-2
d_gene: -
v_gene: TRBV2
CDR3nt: TGTGCCAGCAGTCCCGGACTTTCTAACTATGGCTACACCTTC
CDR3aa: CASSPGLSNYGYTF

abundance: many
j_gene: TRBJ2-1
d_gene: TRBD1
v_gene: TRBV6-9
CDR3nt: TGTGCCAGCAGTTTACAGCCGCCGGGACAGAGTTACAATGAGCAGTTCTTC
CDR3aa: CASSLQPPGQSYNEQFF

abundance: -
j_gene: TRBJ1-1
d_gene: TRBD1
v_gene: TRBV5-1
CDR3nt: TGCGCCAGCAGCTTGAGAGGGGGCCTTACTGGAGCTTTCTTT
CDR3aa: CASSLRGGLTGAFF

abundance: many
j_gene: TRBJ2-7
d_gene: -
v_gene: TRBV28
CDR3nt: TGTGCCAGCAGTTTCCCAGGGTTACCGGCAGGGGCAGGCGACGAGCAGTACTTC
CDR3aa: CASSFPGLPAGAGDEQYF

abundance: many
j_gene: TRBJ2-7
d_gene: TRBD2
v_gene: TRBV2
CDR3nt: TGTGCCAGCAGTGAAGCGCTTCGAGCGGGAGGGAACGAGCAGTACTTC
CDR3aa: CASSEALRAGGNEQYF

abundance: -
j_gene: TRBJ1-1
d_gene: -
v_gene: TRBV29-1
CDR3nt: TGCAGCGTTGTCAGCTACACTGAAGCTTTCTTT
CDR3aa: CSVVSYTEAFF

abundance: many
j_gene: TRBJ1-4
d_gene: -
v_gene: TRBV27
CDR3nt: TGTGCCAGCAGACGTGGGCCGACTAATGAAAAACTGTTTTTT
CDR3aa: CASRRGPTNEKLFF

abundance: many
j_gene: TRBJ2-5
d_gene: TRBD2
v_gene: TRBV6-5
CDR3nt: TGTGCCAGCAGTTCTGGGACTAGCGGGAGGGCCAGGTTATTCCAAGAGACCCAGTACTTC
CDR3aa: CASSSGTSGRARLFQETQYF

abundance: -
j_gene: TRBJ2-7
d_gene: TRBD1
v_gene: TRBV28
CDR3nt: TGTGCCAGCAGGTGGGACAGGGGACCCTACGAGCAGTACTTC
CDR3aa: CASRWDRGPYEQYF

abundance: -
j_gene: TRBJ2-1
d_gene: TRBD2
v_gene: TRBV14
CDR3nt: TGTGCCAGCAGCCAAGGAAAGGGACTAGCGGGGGCTCTCGTGGATGAGCAGTTCTTC
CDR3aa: CASSQGKGLAGALVDEQFF

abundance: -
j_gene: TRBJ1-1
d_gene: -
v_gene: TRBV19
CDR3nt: TGTGCCAGTAGTATAGGTCAGAACACTGAAGCTTTCTTT
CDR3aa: CASSIGQNTEAFF

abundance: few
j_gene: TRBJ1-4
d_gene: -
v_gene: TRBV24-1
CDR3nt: TGTGCCACCAGTCCAGGACAGAGTCTTAATGAAAAACTGTTTTTT
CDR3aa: CATSPGQSLNEKLFF

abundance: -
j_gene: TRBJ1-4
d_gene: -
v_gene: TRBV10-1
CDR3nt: TGCGCCAGCAGTGATCCAACTAATGAAAAACTGTTTTTT
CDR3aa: CASSDPTNEKLFF

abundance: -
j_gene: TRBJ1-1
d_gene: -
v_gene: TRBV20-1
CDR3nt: TGCAGTGTGGAGTTAAGGAACACTGAAGCTTTCTTT
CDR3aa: CSVELRNTEAFF

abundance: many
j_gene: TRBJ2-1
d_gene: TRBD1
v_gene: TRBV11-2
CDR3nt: TGTGCCAGCAGCTTAGAGGGACAGGGTAATGAGCAGTTCTTC
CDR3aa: CASSLEGQGNEQFF

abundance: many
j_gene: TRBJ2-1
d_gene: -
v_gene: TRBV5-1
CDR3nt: TGCGCCAGCAGCTTGATCCGGGGGCCTGAGCAGTTCTTC
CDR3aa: CASSLIRGPEQFF

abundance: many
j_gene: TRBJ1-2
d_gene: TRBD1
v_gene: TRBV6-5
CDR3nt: TGTGCCAGCAGTTACTCGAGAATCGGAGGGGGCGGCTACACCTTC
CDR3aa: CASSYSRIGGGGYTF

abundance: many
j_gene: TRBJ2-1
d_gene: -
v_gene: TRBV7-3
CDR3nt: TGTGCCAGCAGCTCCCCGACTAGAGGGAATGAGCAGTTCTTC
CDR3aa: CASSSPTRGNEQFF

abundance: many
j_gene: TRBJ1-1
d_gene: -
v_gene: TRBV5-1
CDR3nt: TGCGCCAGCAGCCCGCGCACCGGGACGGAAGCTTTCTTT
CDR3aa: CASSPRTGTEAFF

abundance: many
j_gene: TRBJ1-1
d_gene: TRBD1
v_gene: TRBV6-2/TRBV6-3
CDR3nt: TGTGCCAGCAGTTCGGGACAGCATAACACTGAAGCTTTCTTT
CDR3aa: CASSSGQHNTEAFF

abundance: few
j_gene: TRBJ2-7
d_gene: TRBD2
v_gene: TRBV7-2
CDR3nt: TGTGCCAGCAGCGGGGGACTAGCGGACCCCTACGAGCAGTACTTC
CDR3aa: CASSGGLADPYEQYF

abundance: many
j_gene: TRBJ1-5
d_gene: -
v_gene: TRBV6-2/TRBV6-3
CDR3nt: TGTGCCAGCAGTTTCCGGGACATTCAGCCCCAGCATTTT
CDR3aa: CASSFRDIQPQHF